The rows below give T cell receptor beta chains drawn from one sample of a study of shared clonotypes between healthy human individuals. Profiled with immunoSEQ multiplex PCR; TCRdb holds only in-frame clones, not every one. The sample has under 2.5 million clones, roughly 90% seen once. Sequenced: naive CD4+ T cells from PBMCs. These receptors all stem from a man aged 18-30 years in good health. Some clones in this sample may be carry-over from other donors' samples. Both conserved end residues are part of each CDR3. Some rows mark clone size as missing; the rest say once, few, many or name a class of expanded clone.

J gene: TRBJ2-2
V gene: TRBV25-1
clone size: once
CDR3 length: 17
CDR3 protein: CASSEFAGGPGTGELFF

J gene: TRBJ2-7
V gene: TRBV28
clone size: NA
CDR3 length: 16
CDR3 protein: CASSSPGLAGRYEQYF

J gene: TRBJ2-5
V gene: TRBV5-1
clone size: NA
CDR3 length: 16
CDR3 protein: CASSSNGASLVETQYF

J gene: TRBJ2-4
V gene: TRBV28
clone size: NA
CDR3 length: 17
CDR3 protein: CASLTGGAPIAKNIQYF

J gene: TRBJ1-4
V gene: TRBV5-4
clone size: NA
CDR3 length: 17
CDR3 protein: CASSRGTGGGQGEKLFF

J gene: TRBJ2-7
V gene: TRBV11-2
clone size: NA
CDR3 length: 15
CDR3 protein: CASSSPQLGVYEQYF

J gene: TRBJ2-5
V gene: TRBV2
clone size: NA
CDR3 length: 15
CDR3 protein: CASSENGSGPETQYF

J gene: TRBJ1-2
V gene: TRBV5-4
clone size: NA
CDR3 length: 15
CDR3 protein: CASSHASGGSYGYTF

J gene: TRBJ2-7
V gene: TRBV19
clone size: NA
CDR3 length: 13
CDR3 protein: CASSRDRGYEQYF

J gene: TRBJ2-1
V gene: TRBV15
clone size: NA
CDR3 length: 16
CDR3 protein: CATSRPIADSYNEQFF

J gene: TRBJ2-3
V gene: TRBV18
clone size: NA
CDR3 length: 18
CDR3 protein: CASSPGDRGLIFTDTQYF

J gene: TRBJ1-3
V gene: TRBV5-1
clone size: NA
CDR3 length: 15
CDR3 protein: CASSSPGGPGNTIYF

J gene: TRBJ2-3
V gene: TRBV7-2
clone size: NA
CDR3 length: 19
CDR3 protein: CASSLARLAGPSSADTQYF

J gene: TRBJ1-2
V gene: TRBV6-6
clone size: NA
CDR3 length: 16
CDR3 protein: CASSYSNNRANYGYTF

J gene: TRBJ2-1
V gene: TRBV30
clone size: NA
CDR3 length: 10
CDR3 protein: CALIHNEQFF

J gene: TRBJ2-2
V gene: TRBV11-3
clone size: NA
CDR3 length: 12
CDR3 protein: CASSFDTGELFF

J gene: TRBJ2-7
V gene: TRBV2
clone size: NA
CDR3 length: 16
CDR3 protein: CASSVRGREGRREQYF

J gene: TRBJ2-5
V gene: TRBV30
clone size: NA
CDR3 length: 15
CDR3 protein: CAWSGAPTGQETQYF

J gene: TRBJ1-4
V gene: TRBV11-2
clone size: NA
CDR3 length: 16
CDR3 protein: CASSLTYRDLNEKLFF

J gene: TRBJ2-3
V gene: TRBV5-4
clone size: NA
CDR3 length: 14
CDR3 protein: CASSLRLSTDTQYF

J gene: TRBJ2-5
V gene: TRBV5-8
clone size: NA
CDR3 length: 18
CDR3 protein: CASSQELAMAGGGETQYF

J gene: TRBJ2-7
V gene: TRBV7-6
clone size: NA
CDR3 length: 15
CDR3 protein: CASSYGDFRTYEQYF

J gene: TRBJ1-5
V gene: TRBV11-2
clone size: NA
CDR3 length: 14
CDR3 protein: CASSLTGGDQPQHF

J gene: TRBJ1-3
V gene: TRBV19
clone size: NA
CDR3 length: 14
CDR3 protein: CASSIGQSGNTIYF

J gene: TRBJ1-1
V gene: TRBV7-2
clone size: once
CDR3 length: 13
CDR3 protein: CASSLARGQGAFF

J gene: TRBJ1-1
V gene: TRBV7-9
clone size: NA
CDR3 length: 13
CDR3 protein: CASSYGQDTEAFF

J gene: TRBJ1-5
V gene: TRBV10-3
clone size: NA
CDR3 length: 15
CDR3 protein: CAIRDGQGSNQPQHF

J gene: TRBJ2-3
V gene: TRBV5-5
clone size: NA
CDR3 length: 14
CDR3 protein: CASSSTGFTDTQYF

J gene: TRBJ2-7
V gene: TRBV5-1
clone size: NA
CDR3 length: 15
CDR3 protein: CASSPFRGDSYEQYF

J gene: TRBJ2-2
V gene: TRBV2
clone size: NA
CDR3 length: 15
CDR3 protein: CASQPGGANTGELFF

J gene: TRBJ1-5
V gene: TRBV30
clone size: NA
CDR3 length: 14
CDR3 protein: CAWSGGGSNQPQHF

J gene: TRBJ2-5
V gene: TRBV10-2
clone size: once
CDR3 length: 20
CDR3 protein: CASSEERVGWRPNRQETQYF

J gene: TRBJ2-2
V gene: TRBV6-5
clone size: NA
CDR3 length: 16
CDR3 protein: CASSYLAGGLPGELFF

J gene: TRBJ2-5
V gene: TRBV7-3
clone size: NA
CDR3 length: 17
CDR3 protein: CASSLTGTAVYQETQYF

J gene: TRBJ1-2
V gene: TRBV5-4
clone size: once
CDR3 length: 15
CDR3 protein: CASSASTGAKNGYTF

J gene: TRBJ2-7
V gene: TRBV9
clone size: NA
CDR3 length: 16
CDR3 protein: CASSVGGSPRNYEQYF

J gene: TRBJ2-7
V gene: TRBV29-1
clone size: NA
CDR3 length: 16
CDR3 protein: CSVEHIWDRISYEQYF

J gene: TRBJ2-7
V gene: TRBV19
clone size: NA
CDR3 length: 15
CDR3 protein: CASSIRTGKVYEQYF

J gene: TRBJ2-3
V gene: TRBV2
clone size: NA
CDR3 length: 18
CDR3 protein: CASRRIGTSGIHSDTQYF

J gene: TRBJ2-2
V gene: TRBV27
clone size: NA
CDR3 length: 14
CDR3 protein: CASSSRENTGELFF

J gene: TRBJ2-7
V gene: TRBV19
clone size: once
CDR3 length: 16
CDR3 protein: CASRRNARELGVEQYF

J gene: TRBJ2-1
V gene: TRBV28
clone size: NA
CDR3 length: 14
CDR3 protein: CASNRGSLSNEQFF

J gene: TRBJ2-7
V gene: TRBV6-5
clone size: NA
CDR3 length: 15
CDR3 protein: CASSYSGGQSYEQYF

J gene: TRBJ2-3
V gene: TRBV9
clone size: NA
CDR3 length: 13
CDR3 protein: CASTLLGTDTQYF

J gene: TRBJ2-3
V gene: TRBV7-9
clone size: NA
CDR3 length: 16
CDR3 protein: CASSLSSRGKTDTQYF

J gene: TRBJ2-1
V gene: TRBV10-3
clone size: NA
CDR3 length: 11
CDR3 protein: CASRRGDEQFF

J gene: TRBJ1-5
V gene: TRBV6-1
clone size: few
CDR3 length: 14
CDR3 protein: CASSGRQGNQPQHF

J gene: TRBJ2-7
V gene: TRBV27
clone size: NA
CDR3 length: 13
CDR3 protein: CASSLSQVSEQYF

J gene: TRBJ2-7
V gene: TRBV5-6
clone size: NA
CDR3 length: 14
CDR3 protein: CASSSYASIYEQYF

J gene: TRBJ2-4
V gene: TRBV19
clone size: once
CDR3 length: 17
CDR3 protein: CASSTSGRAAPKNIQYF

J gene: TRBJ1-1
V gene: TRBV28
clone size: few
CDR3 length: 12
CDR3 protein: CASSLAGPEAFF

J gene: TRBJ2-7
V gene: TRBV5-1
clone size: NA
CDR3 length: 15
CDR3 protein: CASSSMRGLSYEQYF

J gene: TRBJ1-2
V gene: TRBV11-1
clone size: NA
CDR3 length: 13
CDR3 protein: CASTLLPGYGYTF